The count of the clone carrying this TCR beta chain is one. Its target is not known. All gene names here are mouse names. The read stops 1 residue short of the end of the CDR3; the missing end is completed from the germline J gene. Survey-depth TCRbeta CDR3 sequencing reported V/J genes and productive frequencies. TCRdb's copy holds only in-frame clones and misses some; the assay was immunoSEQ multiplex PCR. The sample lists more than 7,000 clones; about 50% were seen once. Regarding time point: mouse harvest day 7 after allogeneic transplant. Each mouse received 10^7 T-cell-depleted marrow cells plus 10^6 splenic CD5+ T cells by tail vein. This mouse GVHD model was MHC-mismatched B6 to BALB/c, profiled day 7 or 14. Trimming cost V 3 bases and J 0 bases, with 9 bases left between them. Germline V lookup: CDR1 SGHLS, CDR2 HYDKME. The CDR3 is 14 amino acids. The data stem from a study of tissue T cells after allogeneic stem cell transplantation.

Study findings and constraints: Within patients, tissue anatomy strongly shaped TCR repertoire composition. Sampling depth was limited, and the cohort was small and clinically varied.

The chain uses TRBV12-2 and TRBJ2-4, with D possibly matching TRBD1 (5 bases). The TCR was taken from a female BALB/c mouse given C57BL/6 T cells with graft-versus-host disease after an allogeneic hematopoietic cell transplant. Material for sequencing was gut tissue. This CDR3 is CASSSGWSQNTLYF. CDR3 DNA, as far as it was read: TGTGCCAGCTCTTCAGGGTGGAGTCAAAACACCTTGTAC. The full variable domain, its missing parts supplied by reference TRBV12-2 and TRBJ2-4, is NSGVVQSPRYIIKGKGERSILKCIPISGHLSVAWYQQTQGQELKFFIQHYDKMERDKGNLPSRFSVQQFDDYHSEMNMSALELEDSAVYFCASSSGWSQNTLYFGAGTRLSVL.